These 30 T cell receptor beta chains originate from one sample sequenced in a study of blood T cell repertoires in COVID-19. Libraries were prepared by immunoSEQ multiplex PCR; TCRdb keeps only in-frame clonotypes and omits some of them. The sample carries about 220,000 clones, approximately 78% recorded once. Sequenced: peripheral blood. The receptors were sampled from an older woman with COVID-19, enrolled during active disease.

In this sample, this clone turned up a few times. The chain recombines TRBV9 with TRBJ2-7, with D possibly matching TRBD1 (6 bases). Germline V gene sequence: CDR1 SGDLS, CDR2 YYNGEE. The CDR3 loop spans 12 amino acids. The V end lost 0 bases, the J end lost 7 bases, and 8 bases lay between the germline ends. In DNA form, the CDR3 reads TGTGCCAGCAGCGTAGGCCAGGGGGAGCAGTACTTC. Its protein product is CASSVGQGEQYF.

The J gene is TRBJ2-6, the V gene TRBV5-1, with D tentatively TRBD2 (6 bases). In germline, CDR1 is SGHRS, CDR2 YFSETQ. V lost 0 bases and J 2 bases, leaving 12 bases between the germline ends. This CDR3 contains 17 residues. Here the CDR3 DNA reads TGCGCCAGCAGCTTGGCGACGGGAGCCCCTGGGGCCAACGTCCTGACTTTC. Protein: CASSLATGAPGANVLTF.

CDR3 protein: CASSLSTGTNQPQHF. The CDR3 DNA sequence: TGTGCCAGCAGCTTAAGCACAGGAACTAATCAGCCCCAGCATTTT. This chain uses TRBV7-9 with TRBJ1-5; a weak D match, TRBD1 (5 bases). With 2 bases removed from V and 4 bases from J, the gap between germline ends came to 12 bases. Germline CDR1 reads SEHNR; CDR2 reads FQNEAQ (reference sequence). This CDR3 spans 15 amino acids.

The V and J genes are TRBV14 and TRBJ2-2; the D is unclear. The CDR3 is 16 residues long. V was clipped by 1 base and J by 0 bases, with 9 bases between them. From germline, CDR1 is SGHDN and CDR2 FVKESK. The CDR3 here is CASSQGLTSNTGELFF. In DNA, the CDR3 is TGTGCCAGCAGCCAAGGTCTCACATCGAACACCGGGGAGCTGTTTTTT.

This clone has more than one count but fewer than ten. The rearrangement uses TRBV25-1 and TRBJ1-1; no clear D. V lost 9 bases, J lost 11 bases, and 22 bases lay in between. CDR1 is MGHDK, CDR2 SYGVNS, per germline. There are 13 residues in the CDR3. CDR3 residues: CASSMSVITRAFF. CDR3 bases: TGTGCCAGTTCTATGTCAGTTATCACGCGGGCTTTCTTT.

The chain has TRBV4-1 and TRBJ1-3; TRBD1 matches 9 bases. The CDR3 contains 18 residues. J lost 4 bases, V lost 3 bases, and 13 bases had no gene match. The germline V gene encodes CDR1 MGHRA and CDR2 YSYEKL. This CDR3 reads CASSQLDLTGTGGNTIYF. Here the CDR3 DNA reads TGCGCCAGCAGCCAGCTTGACTTAACCGGGACAGGGGGAAACACCATATATTTT.

The chain is built from TRBV7-2 and TRBJ2-1; 7 bases align to TRBD2. CDR1 is SGHTA, CDR2 FQGNSA, per germline. The CDR3 extends over 13 amino acids. V trimming: 5 bases; J trimming: 10 bases; junction bases outside the gene matches: 8. CDR3 region: CASSLNGGSEQFF. The CDR3 DNA reads as TGTGCCAGCAGCCTCAATGGCGGGAGCGAGCAGTTCTTC. Drawing the rest from reference TRBV7-2 and TRBJ2-1, the complete variable domain is GAGVSQSPSNKVTEKGKDVELRCDPISGHTALYWYRQSLGQGLEFLIYFQGNSAPDKSGLPSDRFSAERTGGSVSTLTIQRTQQEDSAVYLCASSLNGGSEQFFGPGTRLTVL.

With regard to this clone: This specimen includes other DNA sequences encoding the same CDR3. The CDR3 spells CSVDRGGTEAFF. CDR3 in DNA: TGCAGCGTCGACAGGGGAGGAACTGAAGCTTTCTTT. The rearrangement joins TRBV29-1 to TRBJ1-1; 8 positions agree with TRBD1. The germline CDR1 and CDR2 sequences are SQVTM and ANQGSEA. The CDR3 consists of 12 residues. V shed 6 bases, J shed 5 bases, and the junction held 5 bases outside the gene matches. Supplemented by reference TRBV29-1 and TRBJ1-1, the full variable domain reads SAVISQKPSRDICQRGTSLTIQCQVDSQVTMMFWYRQQPGQSLTLIATANQGSEATYESGFVIDKFPISRPNLTFSTLTVSNMSPEDSSIYLCSVDRGGTEAFFGQGTRLTVV.

This chain connects TRBV5-6 to TRBJ2-7; weak D call: TRBD2 (6 bases). Trimming pared 3 bases from V and 3 bases from J, leaving 22 bases between. The CDR3 runs 17 residues. Germline V gene data show CDR1 as SGHDT and CDR2 as YYEEEE. This CDR3 reads CASSSYFNREKGYEQYF. CDR3 nucleotide sequence: TGTGCCAGCAGCTCGTATTTCAACCGGGAGAAGGGCTACGAGCAGTACTTC.

This chain uses TRBV30 with TRBJ2-7, with a weak D call TRBD1 (6 bases). The CDR3 has 15 amino acids. The germline V and J ends were trimmed by 1 base and 2 bases, with 15 bases remaining between them. Looked up from germline, CDR1 is GTSNPN and CDR2 is SVGIG (reference sequence). CDR3 in DNA: TGTGCCTGGAGTGCACTCACAGGGTGGCCCTACGAGCAGTACTTC. Residues: CAWSALTGWPYEQYF.

This chain links TRBV5-1 with TRBJ2-5, with 10 positions matching TRBD2. Per the germline V gene, CDR1 is SGHRS and CDR2 is YFSETQ. Trimming removed 4 bases from V and 1 base from J; junction bases left unmatched: 13. The CDR3 consists of 18 residues. CDR3 in amino acids: CASSKGKTSGEVQETQYF. Here the CDR3 DNA reads TGCGCCAGCAGCAAGGGGAAAACTAGCGGGGAAGTCCAAGAGACCCAGTACTTC.

This clone was recorded a few times. V gene TRBV28 combines with J gene TRBJ1-6, with 7 bases fitting TRBD1. V lost 4 bases to trimming and J lost 6 bases; unmatched junction nucleotides: 6. This CDR3 is built from 15 residues. The V gene's germline CDR1 is MDHEN and CDR2 SYDVKM. CDR3 bases: TGTGCCAGCAGTTCGGGACAGACCCGTAATTCACCCCTCCACTTT. As protein: CASSSGQTRNSPLHF.

This chain uses TRBV30 with TRBJ2-1, with 9 bases fitting TRBD2. Germline V gene sequence: CDR1 GTSNPN, CDR2 SVGIG (reference sequence). The CDR3 is made up of 15 amino acids. V lost 0 bases to trimming and J lost 8 bases; unmatched junction nucleotides: 8. This chain's CDR3 is CAWSVGGGRGDEQFF. CDR3 DNA: TGTGCCTGGAGTGTTGGTGGCGGGAGGGGCGATGAGCAGTTCTTC. The full variable domain, with the rest looked up from reference TRBV30 and TRBJ2-1, is SQTIHQWPATLVQPVGSPLSLECTVEGTSNPNLYWYRQAAGRGLQLLFYSVGIGQISSEVPQNLSASRPQDRQFILSSKKLLLSDSGFYLCAWSVGGGRGDEQFFGPGTRLTVL.

The rearrangement links TRBV6-4 to TRBJ1-2; no firm D call. V gave up 5 bases and J gave up 3 bases, with 13 bases separating them. This CDR3 contains 14 residues. Germline lookup yields CDR1 MRHNA and CDR2 SNTAGT. The CDR3 coding sequence is TGTGCCAGCAGTCCGGGGTTTAGGGACTATGGCTACACCTTC. This encodes CASSPGFRDYGYTF.

J is TRBJ2-7 and V is TRBV2; TRBD2 matches at 13 bases. The junction had 8 bases not matched to a gene; V was cut back by 6 bases and J by 0 bases. The germline gives CDR1 SNHLY, CDR2 FYNNEI. The CDR3 has 17 residues. CDR3 residues: CASRGLRTSGGSYEQYF. As DNA, the CDR3 is TGTGCCAGCAGAGGCCTTCGGACTAGCGGGGGCTCCTACGAGCAGTACTTC. Full variable domain (rest looked up from reference TRBV2 and TRBJ2-7): EPEVTQTPSHQVTQMGQEVILRCVPISNHLYFYWYRQILGQKVEFLVSFYNNEISEKSEIFDDQFSVERPDGSNFTLKIRSTKLEDSAMYFCASRGLRTSGGSYEQYFGPGTRLTVT.

This clone was counted a few times. The rearrangement joins TRBV7-2 to TRBJ1-3; the match to TRBD1 covers 7 bases. The V segment lost 1 base and the J segment 2 bases; nucleotides outside the gene matches: 5. This CDR3 is built from 16 residues. The V gene's germline CDR1 is SGHTA and CDR2 FQGNSA. As DNA, the CDR3 is TGTGCCAGCAGCTTAGGACAGGGACTCGCTGGAAACACCATATATTTT. Protein sequence: CASSLGQGLAGNTIYF.

The chain uses TRBV11-3 and TRBJ2-4; a weak D match, TRBD1 (5 bases). The CDR3 is made up of 15 amino acids. The germline V gene encodes CDR1 SGHNT and CDR2 YENEEA. The ends were cut back, 1 base at V and 4 bases at J, with 11 bases in the middle. The CDR3 DNA follows: TGTGCCAGCAGCTTAGGCGCAGGGTCGAAAAACATTCAGTACTTC. Residues: CASSLGAGSKNIQYF.

The genes are TRBV19 and TRBJ2-5; no firm D call. V was trimmed by 4 bases and J by 2 bases, leaving 14 bases between them. The germline gives CDR1 LNHDA, CDR2 SQIVND (reference sequence). The CDR3 is made up of 15 amino acids. The CDR3 region is CASSSGERLQETQYF. The CDR3 region has the DNA TGTGCCAGTAGTAGTGGTGAAAGACTTCAAGAGACCCAGTACTTC.

The rearrangement links TRBV30 to TRBJ1-3; no firm D call. V shed 2 bases and J shed 0 bases, with 8 bases lying between them. The CDR3 consists of 14 residues. The germline CDR1 and CDR2 sequences are GTSNPN and SVGIG (reference sequence). The CDR3 DNA follows: TGTGCCTGGAGTATGTCCCACTCTGGAAACACCATATATTTT. Translating it yields CAWSMSHSGNTIYF.

The rearrangement joins TRBV18 to TRBJ1-6; D remains ambiguous. The germline V and J ends were trimmed by 3 bases and 8 bases, with 11 bases remaining between them. The CDR3 consists of 14 residues. The germline V gene encodes CDR1 KGHSH and CDR2 LQKENI. CDR3 amino acids: CASSPLTGDSPLHF. For the CDR3, the DNA is TGTGCCAGCTCACCCCTCACCGGGGATTCACCCCTCCACTTT. The full variable domain, in which reference TRBV18 and TRBJ1-6 provide the parts outside the CDR3, is NAGVMQNPRHLVRRRGQEARLRCSPMKGHSHVYWYRQLPEEGLKFMVYLQKENIIDESGMPKERFSAEFPKEGPSILRIQQVVRGDSAAYFCASSPLTGDSPLHFGNGTRLTVT.

J is TRBJ1-5 and V is TRBV29-1; no definite D call. The CDR3 sequence is 13 residues long. Germline CDR1 SQVTM, CDR2 ANQGSEA. Deletions cut 4 bases from V and 2 bases from J, with 9 bases between. The CDR3 DNA follows: TGCAGCGTTGGTCAGTTTCGCAATCAGCCCCAGCATTTT. It is translated as CSVGQFRNQPQHF.

This clone was observed a single time. The chain links TRBV20-1 to TRBJ1-5; D possibly corresponds to TRBD1 (6 bases). CDR1 and CDR2 (germline): DFQATT, SNEGSKA (reference sequence). The CDR3 is 16 residues long. The ends were cut back, 3 bases at V and 6 bases at J, with 21 bases in the middle. In DNA form, the CDR3 reads TGCAGTGCTAGTTTCCAGGGGCCTAAGAAGGGTCAGCCCCAGCATTTT. Protein: CSASFQGPKKGQPQHF.

This rearrangement joins TRBV24-1 to TRBJ1-2, with D possibly being TRBD1 (6 bases). The V gene's germline CDR1 is KGHDR and CDR2 SFDVKD. V dropped 2 bases and J dropped 6 bases, with 15 bases sitting between them. This CDR3 region has 15 residues. This CDR3 is CATSDSDRGAHGYTF. The CDR3 DNA sequence: TGTGCCACCAGTGATTCGGATCGGGGGGCACATGGCTACACCTTC.

About this clone: At one of its ends the junction is not consistent with the germline gene, which may arise from a read error. The rearrangement links TRBV28 to TRBJ1-5; D perhaps matches TRBD1 (5 bases). Germline V gives CDR1 MDHEN, CDR2 SYDVKM. The CDR3 spans 17 residues. The CDR3 nucleotides are TGTGCCTGCAGTCGACTGGGGGGAGTTTATAGCAATCAGCCCCAGCATTTT. Its translation: CACSRLGGVYSNQPQHF.

The chain uses TRBV27 and TRBJ2-1; the D is unclear. Germline CDR1 is MNHEY and CDR2 is SMNVEV (reference sequence). CDR3 length: 15 residues. V gave up 4 bases and J gave up 5 bases, with 15 bases separating them. The DNA of the CDR3 is TGTGCCAGCAGTTACACCTTTCAGGTTAACAATGAGCAGTTCTTC. This sequence encodes CASSYTFQVNNEQFF.

The chain combines TRBV29-1 with TRBJ2-3; the D is unclear. Trimming shortened V by 6 bases and J by 1 base, and 14 bases separated the two germline ends. The germline gives CDR1 SQVTM, CDR2 ANQGSEA. The CDR3 has 14 amino acids. CDR3 DNA sequence: TGCAGCGTCCGAGACACTTCTCGCACAGATACGCAGTATTTT. Translated: CSVRDTSRTDTQYF.

This clone was found a few times. The chain uses TRBV2 and TRBJ1-1; 7 nucleotides match TRBD1. CDR3 length: 15 amino acids. J was trimmed by 3 bases and V by 2 bases; bases with no gene match: 6. Germline V gene data show CDR1 as SNHLY and CDR2 as FYNNEI. The CDR3 coding sequence is TGTGCCAGCAGTGAAATCTCAGGGGGTTACACTGAAGCTTTCTTT. This encodes CASSEISGGYTEAFF.

The chain recombines TRBV7-2 with TRBJ2-1, with 8 bases that match TRBD1. CDR1 SGHTA and CDR2 FQGNSA come from the germline V gene. Germline trimming cut 5 bases from V and 8 bases from J; bases unmatched to any gene: 11. The CDR3 spans 15 residues. CDR3 sequence (DNA): TGTGCCAGCAGCGACCGACAGGGGCGGAGCGATGAGCAGTTCTTC. Translated: CASSDRQGRSDEQFF.

V usage is TRBV30 and J usage is TRBJ1-1; a weak D match, TRBD1 (5 bases). Trimming shortened V by 2 bases and J by 7 bases, and 20 bases separated the two germline ends. CDR3 length: 15 amino acids. CDR1 and CDR2 (germline): GTSNPN, SVGIG (reference sequence). The CDR3 DNA reads as TGTGCCTGGAGTAAGGCAGGTCAAGGCCAGGGTGAAGCTTTCTTT. It yields the protein CAWSKAGQGQGEAFF.

This clone was detected once. The chain employs TRBV4-2 and TRBJ2-3; D may be TRBD1 (6 bases). The CDR3 extends over 17 amino acids. In germline, CDR1 is LGHNA, CDR2 YNFKEQ. Trimming pared 3 bases from V and 6 bases from J, leaving 22 bases between. CDR3 coding DNA: TGTGCCAGCAGCCAGGCCATAGGGGGACCACCGACTGATACGCAGTATTTT. This encodes CASSQAIGGPPTDTQYF.